The present TCR beta chain was sequenced within a study of CD8 T cells in Susac syndrome. It was with random hexamers that about 0.45 to 1 ug RNA was reverse transcribed. One entry per CDR3 protein, called by TCRdb with MiXCR from the immunoSEQ multiplex PCR reads. The sample shows around 45,000 distinct CDR3 sequences, 93% of them seen only once. CDR1 and CDR2 from the germline V gene are MNHEY and SMNVEV (reference sequence). J was trimmed by 12 bases and V by 5 bases; bases with no gene match: 16. The CDR3 sequence is 15 residues long. The chain has TRBV27 and TRBJ2-1, with 7 bases lining up with TRBD2. The sequencing sample was made of CD8+ T cells from PBMCs. The source of this sequence is a human donor in good health. The CDR3 DNA reads as TGTGCCAGCAGTCCATCCCCCGGGGGGTCCGTTGGGCAGTTCTTC. Protein sequence: CASSPSPGGSVGQFF.